A selection of T cell receptor beta chains follows, all from one sample in a study of blood T cell repertoires in COVID-19. The repertoire was sequenced with immunoSEQ multiplex PCR; TCRdb's copy has only in-frame clones and lacks some. The table includes 300,000 to 350,000 clones, 88% detected once. Sequencing was carried out using peripheral blood. Every receptor here comes from a woman in her thirties with COVID-19, enrolled during active disease. CDR3s include the opening cysteine and the closing phenylalanine or tryptophan. The D gene is left open where the match is weak. Rows may omit the clone size; those that give it use once, few, many or a size class.

length,D,J,size,V,DNA,CDR3
17,-,TRBJ1-6,-,TRBV7-8,TGTGCCAGCAGCGTCGGCCGTTTAGGGGCCTATAATTCACCCCTCCACTTT,CASSVGRLGAYNSPLHF
16,TRBD1,TRBJ1-2,-,TRBV3-1/TRBV3-2,TGTGCCAGCAGCCAAGCTACTCTGGGACAGGGAGAAGGCTACACCTTC,CASSQATLGQGEGYTF
12,-,TRBJ2-3,-,TRBV2,TGTGCCAGCAGTGAAGCCCTCGATACGCAGTATTTT,CASSEALDTQYF
13,-,TRBJ2-1,-,TRBV18,TGTGCCAGCTCCCCCGGACAGTACAATGAGCAGTTCTTC,CASSPGQYNEQFF
11,-,TRBJ2-3,-,TRBV10-3,TGTGCCAGCGGGCCCACAGATACGCAGTATTTT,CASGPTDTQYF
13,-,TRBJ1-2,-,TRBV18,TGTGCCAGCTCACCGGGGCATACATATGGCTACACCTTC,CASSPGHTYGYTF
15,-,TRBJ1-5,-,TRBV28,TGTGCCAGCAGTTTTTATCAGGGTTTCGTCCAGCCCCAGCATTTT,CASSFYQGFVQPQHF
15,TRBD1,TRBJ2-7,-,TRBV9,TGTGCCAGCAGCGCGCAGGGGGCCCCGGATTACGAGCAGTACTTC,CASSAQGAPDYEQYF
14,-,TRBJ1-5,-,TRBV4-1,TGCGCCAGCAGCTTTGACAGTAGCAATCAGCCCCAGCATTTT,CASSFDSSNQPQHF
14,-,TRBJ2-2,-,TRBV13,TGTGCCAGCAGCGACGGACAAAGCACCGGGGAGCTGTTTTTT,CASSDGQSTGELFF
17,-,TRBJ1-1,-,TRBV3-1/TRBV3-2,TGTGCCAGCAGCCAAGTGGGAGGAGCGCCCGGGAACACTGAAGCTTTCTTT,CASSQVGGAPGNTEAFF
18,TRBD2,TRBJ2-2,-,TRBV6-2/TRBV6-3,TGTGCCAGCAGCCCCCGGGGTAGCGGGGTCGCTCGGACCGGGGAGCTGTTTTTT,CASSPRGSGVARTGELFF
14,-,TRBJ1-1,-,TRBV5-1,TGCGCCAGCAGCTCTACGGACACCCTCACTGAAGCTTTCTTT,CASSSTDTLTEAFF
14,TRBD1,TRBJ1-4,-,TRBV3-1/TRBV3-2,TGTGCCAGCAGCCAAGTGCAGGGGGCTTTAAAACTGTTTTTT,CASSQVQGALKLFF
14,-,TRBJ1-1,-,TRBV4-1,TGCGCCAGCAGCCAGAGAACCGCGAACACTGAAGCTTTCTTT,CASSQRTANTEAFF
16,-,TRBJ2-3,once,TRBV3-1/TRBV3-2,TGTGCCAGCAGCCAAGAGGCTAGCCCGGTCACAGATACGCAGTATTTT,CASSQEASPVTDTQYF
13,-,TRBJ2-7,-,TRBV5-5,TGTGCCAGCACCGCACCTAGTTCCGGCGAGCAGTACTTC,CASTAPSSGEQYF
18,-,TRBJ1-4,-,TRBV21-1,TGTGCCAGCAGCAAAGCCTATACCCAGAGACCCGGCGGTGAAAAACTGTTTTTT,CASSKAYTQRPGGEKLFF
12,-,TRBJ1-1,once,TRBV15,TGTGCCACCAGCAGGGAGCCCTTTGAAGCTTTCTTT,CATSREPFEAFF
13,-,TRBJ1-1,-,TRBV6-2/TRBV6-3,TGTGCCAGCAGTGATGGCAGGAACACTGAAGCTTTCTTT,CASSDGRNTEAFF
15,-,TRBJ1-5,-,TRBV6-5,TGTGCCAGCAGCTTGGCAGTGGCGGGCAATCAGCCCCAGCATTTT,CASSLAVAGNQPQHF
15,-,TRBJ1-1,-,TRBV5-1,TGCGCCAGCAGCTTGAGTGTGACCGGCGGCACTGAAGCTTTCTTT,CASSLSVTGGTEAFF
15,TRBD1,TRBJ2-7,-,TRBV6-1,TGTGCCAGCAGTGAAGAGGGACAGGTGGTCGACGAGCAGTACTTC,CASSEEGQVVDEQYF
13,-,TRBJ1-2,once,TRBV7-2,TGTGCCAGCAGCTTAACAGAGGGCACTGGCTACACCTTC,CASSLTEGTGYTF
16,TRBD2,TRBJ2-3,-,TRBV5-1,TGCGCCAGCAAACTAGCGGGGGGGTACGGCACAGATACGCAGTATTTT,CASKLAGGYGTDTQYF
15,-,TRBJ1-2,-,TRBV6-4,TGTGCCAGCAAACAAGAGAGTGGCGGCTACTATGGCTACACCTTC,CASKQESGGYYGYTF
14,TRBD1,TRBJ1-1,-,TRBV3-1/TRBV3-2,TGTGCCAGCAGCCTGACCGGGACAGGGGATACGGCTTTCTTT,CASSLTGTGDTAFF
13,-,TRBJ2-1,-,TRBV12-3/TRBV12-4,TGTGCCAGCAGTCTAGACAGCTACAATGAGCAGTTCTTC,CASSLDSYNEQFF
14,TRBD2,TRBJ2-5,-,TRBV19,TGTGCCACCCGGAGGGTGGGGGGGTCAGAGACCCAGTACTTC,CATRRVGGSETQYF
15,TRBD2,TRBJ2-3,-,TRBV28,TGTGCCACCGGGCTAGCGGGGGATGGGACAGATACGCAGTATTTT,CATGLAGDGTDTQYF
15,TRBD1,TRBJ1-5,-,TRBV13,TGTGCCAGCAGCTCGGGACAGGGGGGCAATCAGCCCCAGCATTTT,CASSSGQGGNQPQHF
15,-,TRBJ2-3,-,TRBV7-9,TGTGCCAGCAGCTCCTGGGCTCGCGGACAGCATACGCAGTATTTT,CASSSWARGQHTQYF
15,TRBD2,TRBJ2-5,-,TRBV4-3,TGCGCCAGCAGCCAAGGCGGGGGGGCCGGGGAGACCCAGTACTTC,CASSQGGGAGETQYF
15,-,TRBJ1-1,-,TRBV7-6,TGTGCCAGCAGCTCCCTAGCGGGGGCCAGCTCTGAAGCTTTCTTT,CASSSLAGASSEAFF
14,-,TRBJ1-6,-,TRBV18,TGTGCCAGCTCACCGGAGGTCATGAGTTCACCCCTCCACTTT,CASSPEVMSSPLHF
12,-,TRBJ1-2,-,TRBV15,TGTGCCACCAGCAGAGATAATCGTGGCTACACCTTC,CATSRDNRGYTF
18,-,TRBJ2-1,-,TRBV5-1,TGCGCCAGCAGCTTGGGTGGAAGTGCAGGCCAACCGTCATTGGAGCAGTTCTTC,CASSLGGSAGQPSLEQFF
12,-,TRBJ2-7,-,TRBV11-3,TGTGCCAGCAGTCCTCGGGAGTACGAGCAGTACTTC,CASSPREYEQYF
14,-,TRBJ1-4,once,TRBV6-6,TGTGCCAGCAGTGTGTCCTCATACTCCGGTGAACTGTTTTTT,CASSVSSYSGELFF
13,-,TRBJ2-1,-,TRBV7-9,TGTGCCAGCAGCTTAGTGTCCCAGGATGAGCAGTTCTTC,CASSLVSQDEQFF
15,-,TRBJ1-1,-,TRBV28,TGTGCCAGCAGTTTATATCGGGAACGGAACACTGAAGCTTTCTTT,CASSLYRERNTEAFF
15,TRBD2,TRBJ2-5,-,TRBV9,TGTGCCAGCAGCGCACCCCTCGGGGGGCAAGAGACCCAGTACTTC,CASSAPLGGQETQYF
17,TRBD2,TRBJ2-3,-,TRBV5-1,TGCGCCAGCAGCCCAAGAATTAGCGGGGGTAGCACAGATACGCAGTATTTT,CASSPRISGGSTDTQYF
15,-,TRBJ1-2,-,TRBV28,TGTGCCAGCAGTTCCTACGGGGTCTCTAACTATGGCTACACCTTC,CASSSYGVSNYGYTF
14,TRBD1,TRBJ2-7,-,TRBV11-2,TGTGCCAGCAGCTTAGGGACAGGGGGCGTTGAGCAGTACTTC,CASSLGTGGVEQYF